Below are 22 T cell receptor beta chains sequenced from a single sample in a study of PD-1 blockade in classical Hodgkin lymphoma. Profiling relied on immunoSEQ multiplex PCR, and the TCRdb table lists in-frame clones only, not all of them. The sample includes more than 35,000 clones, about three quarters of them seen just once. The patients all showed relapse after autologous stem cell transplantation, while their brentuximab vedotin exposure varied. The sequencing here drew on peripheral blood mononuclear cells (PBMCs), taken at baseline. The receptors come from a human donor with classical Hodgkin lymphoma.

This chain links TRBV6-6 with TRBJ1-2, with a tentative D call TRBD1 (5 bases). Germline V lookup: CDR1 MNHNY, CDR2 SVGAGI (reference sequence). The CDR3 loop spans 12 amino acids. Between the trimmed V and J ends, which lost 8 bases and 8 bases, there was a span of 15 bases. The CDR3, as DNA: TGTGCCAGCTCGACAGTTTCGGTCGGCTACACCTTC. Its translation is CASSTVSVGYTF.

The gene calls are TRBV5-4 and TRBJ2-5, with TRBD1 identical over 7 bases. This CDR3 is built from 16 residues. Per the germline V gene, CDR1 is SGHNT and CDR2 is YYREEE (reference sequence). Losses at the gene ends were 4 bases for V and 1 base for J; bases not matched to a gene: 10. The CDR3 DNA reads TGTGCCAGCAGCCAAGAAGGGGGCAGGGGCCAAGAGACCCAGTACTTC. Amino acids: CASSQEGGRGQETQYF.

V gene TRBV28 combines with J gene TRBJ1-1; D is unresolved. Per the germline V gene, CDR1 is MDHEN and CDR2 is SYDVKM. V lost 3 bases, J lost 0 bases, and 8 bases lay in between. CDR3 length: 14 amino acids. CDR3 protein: CASSFSILNTEAFF. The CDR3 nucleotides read TGTGCCAGCAGTTTTAGCATTTTGAACACTGAAGCTTTCTTT.

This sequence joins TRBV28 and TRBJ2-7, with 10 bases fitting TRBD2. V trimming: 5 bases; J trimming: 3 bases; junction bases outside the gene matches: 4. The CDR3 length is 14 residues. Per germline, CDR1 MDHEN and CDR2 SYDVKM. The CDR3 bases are TGTGCCAGCAGTGCTTGGACTAGCGGCTACGAGCAGTACTTC. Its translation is CASSAWTSGYEQYF.

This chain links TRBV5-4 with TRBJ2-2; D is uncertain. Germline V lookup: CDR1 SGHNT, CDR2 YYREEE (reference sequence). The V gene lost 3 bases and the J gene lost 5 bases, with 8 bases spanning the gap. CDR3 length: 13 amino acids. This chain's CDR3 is CASSWMGTGELFF. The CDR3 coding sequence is TGTGCCAGCAGCTGGATGGGGACCGGGGAGCTGTTTTTT.

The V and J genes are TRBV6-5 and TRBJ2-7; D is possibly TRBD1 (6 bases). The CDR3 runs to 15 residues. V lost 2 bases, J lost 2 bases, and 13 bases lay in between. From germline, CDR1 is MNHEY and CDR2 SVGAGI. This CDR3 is CASSYNRANTYEQYF. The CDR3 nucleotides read TGTGCCAGCAGTTACAACAGGGCGAATACCTACGAGCAGTACTTC.

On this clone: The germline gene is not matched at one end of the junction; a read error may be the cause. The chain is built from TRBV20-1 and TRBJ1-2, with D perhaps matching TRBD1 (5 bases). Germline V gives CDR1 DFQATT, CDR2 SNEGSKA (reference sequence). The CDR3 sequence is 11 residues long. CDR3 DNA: TGCAGTGCCAGAGACAGTTATGGCTACACCTTC. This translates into CSARDSYGYTF.

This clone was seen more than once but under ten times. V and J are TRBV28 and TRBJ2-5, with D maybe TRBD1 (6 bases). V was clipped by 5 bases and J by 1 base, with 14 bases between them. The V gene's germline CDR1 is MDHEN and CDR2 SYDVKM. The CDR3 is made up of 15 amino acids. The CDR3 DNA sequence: TGTGCCAGCAGTCCTACAGGGATCCTCCAAGAGACCCAGTACTTC. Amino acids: CASSPTGILQETQYF.

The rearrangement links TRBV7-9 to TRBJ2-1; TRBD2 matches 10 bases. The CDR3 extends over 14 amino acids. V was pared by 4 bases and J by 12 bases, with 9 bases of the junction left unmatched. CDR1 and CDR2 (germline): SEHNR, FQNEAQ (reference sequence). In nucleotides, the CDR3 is TGTGCCAGCAGCTGGGGAACTAGCGGGGAGCTGCAGTTCTTC. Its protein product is CASSWGTSGELQFF.

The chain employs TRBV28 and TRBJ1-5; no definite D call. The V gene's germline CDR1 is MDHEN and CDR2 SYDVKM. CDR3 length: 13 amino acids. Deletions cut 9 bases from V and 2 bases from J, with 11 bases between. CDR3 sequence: CASHQWGNQPQHF. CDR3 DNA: TGTGCCAGTCATCAGTGGGGCAATCAGCCCCAGCATTTT.

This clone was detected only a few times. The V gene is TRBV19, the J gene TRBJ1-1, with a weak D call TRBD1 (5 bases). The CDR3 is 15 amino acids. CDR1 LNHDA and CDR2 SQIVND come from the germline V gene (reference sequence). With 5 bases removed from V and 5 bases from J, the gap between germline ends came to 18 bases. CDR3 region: CASSSLGRGGTEAFF. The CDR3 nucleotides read TGTGCCAGTAGTTCCTTGGGGAGGGGAGGGACTGAAGCTTTCTTT. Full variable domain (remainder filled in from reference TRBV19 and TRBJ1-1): DGGITQSPKYLFRKEGQNVTLSCEQNLNHDAMYWYRQDPGQGLRLIYYSQIVNDFQKGDIAEGYSVSREKKESFPLTVTSAQKNPTAFYLCASSSLGRGGTEAFFGQGTRLTVV.

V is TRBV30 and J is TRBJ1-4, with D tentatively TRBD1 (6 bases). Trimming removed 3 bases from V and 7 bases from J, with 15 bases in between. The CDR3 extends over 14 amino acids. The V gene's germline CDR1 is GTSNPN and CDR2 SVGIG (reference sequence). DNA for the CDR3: TGTGCCTGGAGAGGAGGGGTGGGGGCTGAAAAACTGTTTTTT. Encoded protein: CAWRGGVGAEKLFF.

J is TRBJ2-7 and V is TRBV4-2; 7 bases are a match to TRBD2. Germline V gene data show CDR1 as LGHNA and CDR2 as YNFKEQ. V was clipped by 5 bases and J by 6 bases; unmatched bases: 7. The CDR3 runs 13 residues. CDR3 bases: TGTGCCAGCAGCTTTGGACTAGTTCTCGAGCAGTACTTC. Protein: CASSFGLVLEQYF.

This CDR3 is CASSELGRLATLGEQFF. CDR3 sequence (DNA): TGTGCCAGCAGTGAACTCGGTAGACTAGCCACACTCGGTGAGCAGTTCTTC. V gene TRBV2 combines with J gene TRBJ2-1, with 7 bases identical to TRBD2. The CDR3 is 17 amino acids. The V segment lost 2 bases and the J segment 9 bases; nucleotides outside the gene matches: 16. The germline V gene encodes CDR1 SNHLY and CDR2 FYNNEI.

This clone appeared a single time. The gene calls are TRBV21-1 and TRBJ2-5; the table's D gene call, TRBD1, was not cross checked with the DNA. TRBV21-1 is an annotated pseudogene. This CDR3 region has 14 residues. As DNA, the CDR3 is TGTGCCAGCAGCAAAGACCGGACAGCGGAGACCCAGTACTTC. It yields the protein CASSKDRTAETQYF.

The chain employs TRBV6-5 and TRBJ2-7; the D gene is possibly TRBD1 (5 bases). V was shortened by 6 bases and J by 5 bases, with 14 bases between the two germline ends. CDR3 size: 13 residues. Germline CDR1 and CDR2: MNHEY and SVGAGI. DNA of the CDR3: TGTGCCAGCAGCCCAGGGTTGCGGAACGAGCAGTACTTC. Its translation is CASSPGLRNEQYF.

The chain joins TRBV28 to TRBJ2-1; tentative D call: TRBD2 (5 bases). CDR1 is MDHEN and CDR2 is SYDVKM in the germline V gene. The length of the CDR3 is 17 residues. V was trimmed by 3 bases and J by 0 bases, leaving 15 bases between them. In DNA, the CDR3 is TGTGCCAGCAGTTTCTTTGGCGGGCCTAGCTCCTACAATGAGCAGTTCTTC. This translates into CASSFFGGPSSYNEQFF.

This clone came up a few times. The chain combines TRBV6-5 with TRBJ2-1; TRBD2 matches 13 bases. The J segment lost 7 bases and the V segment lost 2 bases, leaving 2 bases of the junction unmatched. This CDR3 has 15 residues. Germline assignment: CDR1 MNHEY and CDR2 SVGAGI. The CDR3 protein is CASSYGTSGMNEQFF. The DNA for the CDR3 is TGTGCCAGCAGTTACGGGACTAGCGGGATGAATGAGCAGTTCTTC.

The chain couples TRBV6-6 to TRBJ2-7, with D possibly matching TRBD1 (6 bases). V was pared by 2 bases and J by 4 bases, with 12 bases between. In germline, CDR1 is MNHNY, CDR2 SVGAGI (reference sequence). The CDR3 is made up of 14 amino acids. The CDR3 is CASSYVLTGYEQYF. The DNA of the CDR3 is TGTGCCAGCAGTTACGTCTTGACAGGTTACGAGCAGTACTTC.

CDR3 sequence reads: CASSSGKLSNLAKNIQYF. DNA of the CDR3: TGCGCCAGCAGTTCCGGCAAGCTCTCTAATCTAGCCAAAAACATTCAGTACTTC. The chain employs TRBV10-2 and TRBJ2-4; D gene uncertain. This CDR3 spans 18 amino acids. CDR1 is WSHSY and CDR2 is SAAADI in the germline V gene. V gave up 5 bases and J gave up 0 bases, with 20 bases separating them.

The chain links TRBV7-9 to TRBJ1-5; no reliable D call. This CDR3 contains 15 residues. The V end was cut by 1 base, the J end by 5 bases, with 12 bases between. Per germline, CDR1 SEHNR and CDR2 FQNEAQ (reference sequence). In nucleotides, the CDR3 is TGTGCCAGCAGCTTAGACCGACCCGGAGATCAGCCCCAGCATTTT. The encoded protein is CASSLDRPGDQPQHF. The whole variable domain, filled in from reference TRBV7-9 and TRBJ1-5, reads DTGVSQNPRHKITKRGQNVTFRCDPISEHNRLYWYRQTLGQGPEFLTYFQNEAQLEKSRLLSDRFSAERPKGSFSTLEIQRTEQGDSAMYLCASSLDRPGDQPQHFGDGTRLSIL.

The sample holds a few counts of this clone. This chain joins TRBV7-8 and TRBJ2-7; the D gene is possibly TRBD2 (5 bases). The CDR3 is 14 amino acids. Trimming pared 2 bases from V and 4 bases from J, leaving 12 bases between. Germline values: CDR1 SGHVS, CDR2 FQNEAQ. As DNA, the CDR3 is TGTGCCAGCAGCTTACCGGGGAGCGGTTACGAGCAGTACTTC. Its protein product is CASSLPGSGYEQYF.